One and the same sample provided the 25 T cell receptor beta chains below, sequenced in a study of blood T cells in healthy people across ages. The use of a sample-barcoded 5' primer and a J-beta primer mix characterized a second PCR of roughly 6 to 11 cycles. MiXCR, applied by TCRdb to the 5' RACE reads, yields one record per CDR3 protein. The repertoire holds 1.5 million to 2 million distinct CDR3 sequences, with about 35% as singletons. Sequencing was performed on blood. Receptors originate from a woman aged 25 to 45 in good health.

This clonotype has only a few counts. V and J are TRBV5-1 and TRBJ2-3; 8 nucleotides line up with TRBD1. The CDR3 is 16 residues long. The germline gives CDR1 SGHRS, CDR2 YFSETQ. The junction had 5 bases not matched to a gene; V was cut back by 1 base and J by 1 base. The CDR3 sequence is CASSLQGARGTDTQYF. DNA for the CDR3: TGCGCCAGCAGCTTGCAGGGGGCCCGAGGCACAGATACGCAGTATTTT. Drawing the rest from reference TRBV5-1 and TRBJ2-3, the complete variable domain is KAGVTQTPRYLIKTRGQQVTLSCSPISGHRSVSWYQQTPGQGLQFLFEYFSETQRNKGNFPGRFSGRQFSNSRSEMNVSTLELGDSALYLCASSLQGARGTDTQYFGPGTRLTVL.

V gene TRBV20-1 combines with J gene TRBJ2-1, with 8 bases fitting TRBD2. Germline lookup yields CDR1 DFQATT and CDR2 SNEGSKA (reference sequence). This CDR3 has 13 amino acids. Trimming at V came to 7 bases and at J to 6 bases, leaving 8 bases not matched to a gene. This chain's CDR3 is CSVVAGNGNEQFF. The CDR3 DNA sequence: TGCAGTGTCGTAGCGGGAAACGGCAATGAGCAGTTCTTC.

The rearrangement links TRBV11-2 to TRBJ2-2; no clear D. V lost 9 bases and J 8 bases, leaving 16 bases between the germline ends. The CDR3 contains 13 residues. Germline CDR1 reads SGHAT; CDR2 reads FQNNGV. CDR3 sequence reads: CASRTTIPGELFF. CDR3 DNA: TGTGCCAGTAGAACAACCATCCCGGGGGAGCTGTTTTTT.

The J gene is TRBJ2-1, the V gene TRBV24-1, with 15 bases aligning to TRBD2. Losses at the gene ends were 4 bases for V and 0 bases for J; bases not matched to a gene: 6. The CDR3 has 19 residues. The germline CDR1 and CDR2 sequences are KGHDR and SFDVKD. The CDR3, as DNA: TGTGCCACCAGTGACTCCGGACTAGCGGGAGGGAGCTCCTACAATGAGCAGTTCTTC. This translates into CATSDSGLAGGSSYNEQFF.

The sample holds a few counts of this clonotype. V usage is TRBV20-1 and J usage is TRBJ1-1; tentative D call: TRBD1 (6 bases). The V gene's germline CDR1 is DFQATT and CDR2 SNEGSKA (reference sequence). The CDR3 is made up of 16 amino acids. V shed 5 bases and J shed 0 bases, with 19 bases lying between them. In DNA form, the CDR3 reads TGCAGTGCTTTAACGGAGGGGGTCCCCATGAACACTGAAGCTTTCTTT. Protein product: CSALTEGVPMNTEAFF.

The genes are TRBV7-8 and TRBJ2-1; 11 positions match TRBD2. The CDR3 is 16 residues long. CDR1 and CDR2 from the germline V gene are SGHVS and FQNEAQ. After removal of 4 bases from V and 6 bases from J, the junction contained 8 bases not matched to a gene. The CDR3 bases are TGTGCCAGCAGCTCTATACTAGCGGGAGCTGGCAATGAGCAGTTCTTC. It encodes CASSSILAGAGNEQFF.

The rearrangement links TRBV21-1 to TRBJ2-5. TRBV21-1 is a documented pseudogene. The CDR3 extends over 15 amino acids. In DNA form, the CDR3 reads TGTGCCAGCAGCAAAGTATCACAGCCCCAAGAGACCCAGTACTTC. It is translated as CASSKVSQPQETQYF.

This clonotype was detected only a few times. The CDR3 DNA is TGTGCCAGCAGCGGGGGGGGGGACTCCCTAACTGAAGCTTTCTTT. It translates to CASSGGGDSLTEAFF. This sequence joins TRBV9 and TRBJ1-1, with D possibly being TRBD1 (5 bases). The length of the CDR3 is 15 residues. V was pared by 3 bases and J by 5 bases, with 17 bases between. Germline-derived CDR1 and CDR2 are SGDLS and YYNGEE.

This rearrangement joins TRBV6-5 to TRBJ1-2; 8 bases are shared with TRBD1. This CDR3 comprises 17 residues. Unmatched junction bases numbered 12, after V lost 2 bases and J lost 4 bases. Germline V gene sequence: CDR1 MNHEY, CDR2 SVGAGI. The DNA for the CDR3 is TGTGCCAGCAGTTACGCGGTCAGGGGGCTGGATAGCTATGGCTACACCTTC. Translation: CASSYAVRGLDSYGYTF.

This clonotype has more than one count but fewer than ten. The rearrangement links TRBV12-3 or TRBV12-4 to TRBJ1-5; D ambiguous. CDR3 length: 14 residues. Trimming pared 7 bases from V and 6 bases from J, leaving 16 bases between. Here the CDR3 DNA reads TGTGCCAGCAAACCGGACGTACCTAGTCAGCCCCAGCATTTT. Residues: CASKPDVPSQPQHF.

This clonotype has only a few counts. The chain joins TRBV11-2 to TRBJ1-2; maybe TRBD1 (6 bases). The germline V gene has CDR1 SGHAT and CDR2 FQNNGV. V was pared by 1 base and J by 4 bases, with 13 bases between. The CDR3 consists of 15 residues. The CDR3 protein is CASSLGGAGFYGYTF. The DNA of the CDR3 is TGTGCCAGCAGCTTAGGGGGGGCCGGATTCTATGGCTACACCTTC. Together with reference TRBV11-2 and TRBJ1-2, the CDR3 gives the full variable domain: EAGVAQSPRYKIIEKRQSVAFWCNPISGHATLYWYQQILGQGPKLLIQFQNNGVVDDSQLPKDRFSAERLKGVDSTLKIQPAKLEDSAVYLCASSLGGAGFYGYTFGSGTRLTVV.

This chain uses TRBV25-1 with TRBJ2-3; 10 bases agree with TRBD1. The CDR3 runs to 15 residues. Trimming at V came to 6 bases and at J to 4 bases, leaving 7 bases not matched to a gene. Per germline, CDR1 MGHDK and CDR2 SYGVNS. The CDR3 protein is CASRMTGGFADTQYF. The CDR3 DNA reads TGTGCCAGCAGGATGACAGGGGGCTTCGCAGATACGCAGTATTTT.

This clonotype was seen only a few times. The chain carries TRBV5-1 and TRBJ2-7; 10 bases match TRBD2. In germline, CDR1 is SGHRS, CDR2 YFSETQ. Trimming removed 5 bases from V and 3 bases from J; junction bases left unmatched: 8. This CDR3 region has 15 residues. CDR3 loop: CASRTEGTSVYEQYF. CDR3 coding DNA: TGCGCCAGCAGGACTGAGGGGACTAGCGTCTACGAGCAGTACTTC. Complete variable domain (other parts from reference TRBV5-1 and TRBJ2-7): KAGVTQTPRYLIKTRGQQVTLSCSPISGHRSVSWYQQTPGQGLQFLFEYFSETQRNKGNFPGRFSGRQFSNSRSEMNVSTLELGDSALYLCASRTEGTSVYEQYFGPGTRLTVT.

V usage is TRBV11-1 and J usage is TRBJ2-1; the D call may be TRBD1 or TRBD2 (5 bases each). The DNA matches TRBJ2-7 better at its end, which makes the J call doubtful. Germline V CDR1 and CDR2: SGHAT, FQDESV (reference sequence). The CDR3 runs to 16 residues. CDR3 loop: CASSLARAGRPYEQYF. The DNA for the CDR3 is TGTGCCAGCAGCTTAGCGAGGGCAGGGCGACCCTACGAGCAGTACTTC.

This clonotype showed up just a few times. The J gene is TRBJ2-7, the V gene TRBV6-1; D not certain. Germline CDR1 and CDR2: MNHNS and SASEGT. Trimming removed 6 bases at V and 0 bases at J, with 15 bases between. The CDR3 length is 15 residues. The CDR3 reads CASREPRDPSYEQYF. CDR3 DNA: TGTGCCAGCAGGGAACCGCGCGACCCCTCCTACGAGCAGTACTTC.

This chain uses TRBV5-1 with TRBJ2-1, with no clear D. CDR3 length: 15 amino acids. The V and J ends lost 0 bases and 0 bases respectively, with 7 bases between them. CDR1 and CDR2 (germline): SGHRS, YFSETQ. The CDR3 protein is CASSLDLRSYNEQFF. As DNA, the CDR3 is TGCGCCAGCAGCTTGGATCTGCGCTCCTACAATGAGCAGTTCTTC.

The chain joins TRBV4-2 to TRBJ1-2; maybe TRBD1 (5 bases). Deletions cut 0 bases from V and 4 bases from J, with 12 bases between. The CDR3 totals 15 residues. CDR1 LGHNA and CDR2 YNFKEQ come from the germline V gene. The CDR3 sequence is CASSQEDQGGYGYTF. DNA of the CDR3: TGTGCCAGCAGCCAAGAAGACCAGGGAGGCTATGGCTACACCTTC.

This clonotype was seen a few times. The CDR3 bases are TGCAGTGCTAGAGACCCGGGACTAGCGGGAAAACTCCAAGAGACCCAGTACTTC. Encoded protein: CSARDPGLAGKLQETQYF. The chain links TRBV20-1 to TRBJ2-5, with 13 bases identical to TRBD2. The CDR3 has 18 amino acids. CDR1 and CDR2 from the germline V gene are DFQATT and SNEGSKA (reference sequence). V was pared by 0 bases and J by 1 base, with 8 bases of the junction left unmatched.

The J gene is TRBJ2-3, the V gene TRBV20-1, with 9 bases lining up with TRBD2. Trimming removed 7 bases from V and 0 bases from J; junction bases left unmatched: 11. The CDR3 totals 16 residues. Germline CDR1 DFQATT, CDR2 SNEGSKA (reference sequence). CDR3 sequence (DNA): TGCAGTGGCCGGCGGGCTAGCGGGACTAGCACAGATACGCAGTATTTT. Residues: CSGRRASGTSTDTQYF.

V is TRBV2 and J is TRBJ2-4, with 7 positions matching TRBD1. After removal of 5 bases from V and 5 bases from J, the junction contained 3 bases not matched to a gene. The CDR3 totals 13 residues. From germline, CDR1 is SNHLY and CDR2 FYNNEI. The CDR3 coding sequence is TGTGCCAGCAGTTGGGACAGTGAAAACATTCAGTACTTC. Translation gives CASSWDSENIQYF.

This clonotype was detected only a few times. This chain joins TRBV27 and TRBJ2-3, with TRBD1 matching over 10 bases. Per the germline V gene, CDR1 is MNHEY and CDR2 is SMNVEV (reference sequence). Losses at the gene ends were 3 bases for V and 1 base for J; bases not matched to a gene: 10. The CDR3 spans 18 residues. Written as DNA, the CDR3 is TGTGCCAGCAGTTTCTTGTCCGGACAGGGGGGAGGCACAGATACGCAGTATTTT. Its protein is CASSFLSGQGGGTDTQYF.

This chain joins TRBV7-3 and TRBJ2-1; TRBD2 agrees at 13 bases. Trimming removed 0 bases from V and 6 bases from J; junction bases left unmatched: 5. Germline lookup yields CDR1 SGHTA and CDR2 FQGTGA. The CDR3 runs 17 residues. Written as DNA, the CDR3 is TGTGCCAGCAGCTTAACTGGACTAGCGGGGGAAATCAATGAGCAGTTCTTC. It yields the protein CASSLTGLAGEINEQFF. Full variable domain (rest looked up from reference TRBV7-3 and TRBJ2-1): GAGVSQTPSNKVTEKGKYVELRCDPISGHTALYWYRQSLGQGPEFLIYFQGTGAADDSGLPNDRFFAVRPEGSVSTLKIQRTERGDSAVYLCASSLTGLAGEINEQFFGPGTRLTVL.

Only one count was recorded for this clonotype. The chain has TRBV5-6 and TRBJ1-1; no clear D gene. The CDR3 covers 13 residues. Trimming cost V 1 base and J 3 bases, with 7 bases left between them. From germline, CDR1 is SGHDT and CDR2 YYEEEE. The CDR3 DNA is TGTGCCAGCAGCTTGTTATATTACACTGAAGCTTTCTTT. Its translation: CASSLLYYTEAFF.

The J gene is TRBJ2-3, the V gene TRBV27, with 8 nucleotides matching TRBD2. Germline V gene lookup returns CDR1 MNHEY and CDR2 SMNVEV (reference sequence). The CDR3 totals 15 residues. V was clipped by 5 bases and J by 4 bases; unmatched bases: 8. The CDR3 nucleotides are TGTGCCAGCAGTCGGGGGGGCGGAGTGGCAGATACGCAGTATTTT. Amino acids: CASSRGGGVADTQYF.

The chain has TRBV7-9 and TRBJ2-7; D possibly matches TRBD1 or TRBD2 (7 bases each). This CDR3 region has 13 residues. The V end lost 2 bases, the J end lost 6 bases, and 11 bases lay between the germline ends. Germline assignment: CDR1 SEHNR and CDR2 FQNEAQ (reference sequence). CDR3 sequence reads: CASSLPGGGEQYF. The DNA of the CDR3 is TGTGCCAGCAGCTTACCAGGGGGGGGCGAGCAGTACTTC.